This T cell receptor (beta chain) is from a study of cytomegalovirus exposure and HLA in healthy donors. Study-wide points: Some V segments (TRBV6-2 and TRBV6-3 among them) were excluded as indistinguishable. Previous analysis showed most TCR beta V segments were productive about 87% or about 30% of the time. CMV serostatus was the sole immune exposure information available.

This PCR relied on a set of 60 Vbeta primers and 13 Jbeta primers. Methods used by the authors: A later analysis tallied 75 million to 80 million unique TCR beta chains, approximately 10 million of them shared. Measured with immunoSEQ multiplex PCR; TCRdb has only the in-frame clones, and not every one. The DNA was the basis for D and trimming; V, J and clone size are from that table. This table has around 130,000 clones, 65% to 90% appearing once. Worth noting for this clone: As yet, its antigen is unknown.

Germline assignment: CDR1 LNHDA and CDR2 SQIVND (reference sequence). This CDR3 has 11 residues. V was cut by 7 bases and J by 7 bases, with 8 bases left in between. Specimen: PBMCs. The V gene is TRBV19, the J gene TRBJ2-1, with D tentatively TRBD1 (6 bases). This TCR was recovered from a girl aged 2-10 years in good health and CMV-seronegative. The DNA of the CDR3 is TGTGCCAGTATGCAGGGGAATGAGCAGTTCTTC. Amino acid sequence: CASMQGNEQFF.